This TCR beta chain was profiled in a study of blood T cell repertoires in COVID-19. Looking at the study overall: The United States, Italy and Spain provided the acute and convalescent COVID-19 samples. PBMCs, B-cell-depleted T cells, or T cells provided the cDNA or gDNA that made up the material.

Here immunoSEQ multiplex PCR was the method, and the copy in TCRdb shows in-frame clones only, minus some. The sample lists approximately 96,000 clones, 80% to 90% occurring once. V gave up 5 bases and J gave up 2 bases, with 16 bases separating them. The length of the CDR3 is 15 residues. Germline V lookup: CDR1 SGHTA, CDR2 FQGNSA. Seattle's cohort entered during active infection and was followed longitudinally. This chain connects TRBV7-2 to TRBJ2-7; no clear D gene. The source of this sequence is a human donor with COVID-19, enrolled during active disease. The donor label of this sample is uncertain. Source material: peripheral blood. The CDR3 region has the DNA TGTGCCAGCAGCCCGGATTCTTGGAGTCCCTACGAGCAGTACTTC. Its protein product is CASSPDSWSPYEQYF.